These 3 T cell receptor beta chains came from one sample sequenced in a study of response to subunit inactivated influenza vaccine. TCRdb reprocessed the RT-PCR reads via MiXCR and lists one record per CDR3 protein. The sample includes a few hundred thousand distinct CDR3 sequences, over 9% of them seen just once. In addition, the sample was reused for a study of T cells expressing NK-cell markers. That investigation notes: Scientists made TCR beta cDNA using 5'RACE template switching with UMIs.

The sample consisted of PBMCs from blood, taken on the day of vaccination. These receptors originate from a middle-aged man who received an inactivated influenza vaccine.

In this sample, this clonotype turned up a few times. The CDR3 DNA sequence: TGCAGCGTTGAAGTGGCGGGAGATACGCAGTATTTT. Translation gives CSVEVAGDTQYF. The chain has TRBV29-1 and TRBJ2-3; TRBD2 might be the D (5 bases). V lost 1 base and J lost 5, with 7 bases in between. Germline CDR1 reads SQVTM; CDR2 reads ANQGSEA. CDR3 length: 12 residues.

As to this clonotype: Since a much larger clone is just one base distant, this may be a read error. The chain is built from TRBV9 and TRBJ2-5, with D perhaps matching TRBD1 (5 bases). CDR1 and CDR2 from the germline V gene are SGDLS and YYNGEE. This CDR3 has 15 residues. Trimming shortened V by 4 bases and J by 1 base, and 14 bases separated the two germline ends. The CDR3 region has the DNA TGTGCCAGCAGCCTAGGATTTGGGGCCCAAGAGACCCAGTACTTC. As protein: CASSLGFGAQETQYF.

This clonotype was seen a few times. The V call is TRBV6-2 or TRBV6-3, the J call TRBJ2-1, with D hard to call. Germline CDR1 MNHEY, CDR2 SVGEGT. V shed 8 bases and J shed 2 bases, with 7 bases lying between them. This CDR3 spans 12 amino acids. Here the CDR3 reads CASGATYNEQFF. DNA of the CDR3: TGTGCCAGCGGAGCAACCTACAATGAGCAGTTCTTC.